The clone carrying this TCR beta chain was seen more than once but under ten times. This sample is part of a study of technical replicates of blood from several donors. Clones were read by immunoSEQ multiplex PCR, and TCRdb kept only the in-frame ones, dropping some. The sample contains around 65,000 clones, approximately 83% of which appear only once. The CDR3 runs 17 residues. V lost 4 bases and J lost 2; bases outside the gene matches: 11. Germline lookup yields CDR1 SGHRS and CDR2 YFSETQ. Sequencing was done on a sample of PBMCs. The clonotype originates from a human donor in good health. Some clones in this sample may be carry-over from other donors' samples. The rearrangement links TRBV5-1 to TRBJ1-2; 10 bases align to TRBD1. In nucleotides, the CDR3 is TGCGCCAGCAGCGTGAGAATGACAGGGGGCGAGAACTATGGCTACACCTTC. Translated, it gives CASSVRMTGGENYGYTF.